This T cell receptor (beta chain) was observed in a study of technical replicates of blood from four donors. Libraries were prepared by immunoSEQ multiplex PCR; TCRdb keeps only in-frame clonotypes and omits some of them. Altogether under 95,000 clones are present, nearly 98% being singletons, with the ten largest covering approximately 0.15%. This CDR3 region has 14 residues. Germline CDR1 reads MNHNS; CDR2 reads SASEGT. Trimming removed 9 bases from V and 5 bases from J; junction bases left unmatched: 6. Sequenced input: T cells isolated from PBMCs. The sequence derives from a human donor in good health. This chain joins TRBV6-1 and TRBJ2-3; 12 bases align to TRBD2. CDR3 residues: CARSSGGAKDTQYF. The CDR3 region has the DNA TGTGCCAGGTCTAGCGGGGGGGCCAAAGATACGCAGTATTTT.